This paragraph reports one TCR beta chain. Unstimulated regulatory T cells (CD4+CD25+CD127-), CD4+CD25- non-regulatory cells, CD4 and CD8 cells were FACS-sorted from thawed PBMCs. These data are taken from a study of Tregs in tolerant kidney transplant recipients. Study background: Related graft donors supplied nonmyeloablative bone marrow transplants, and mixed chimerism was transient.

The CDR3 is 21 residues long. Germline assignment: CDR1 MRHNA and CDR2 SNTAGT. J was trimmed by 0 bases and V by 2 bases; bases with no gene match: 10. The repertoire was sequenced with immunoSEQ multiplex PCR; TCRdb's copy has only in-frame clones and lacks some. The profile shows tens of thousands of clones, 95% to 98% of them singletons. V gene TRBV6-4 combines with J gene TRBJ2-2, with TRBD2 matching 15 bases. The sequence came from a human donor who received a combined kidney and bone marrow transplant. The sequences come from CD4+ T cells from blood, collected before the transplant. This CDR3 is CASSDLTPGLAGGPNTGELFF. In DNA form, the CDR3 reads TGTGCCAGCAGTGACCTGACTCCGGGACTAGCGGGAGGCCCGAACACCGGGGAGCTGTTTTTT.